The sequence of this T cell receptor beta chain was determined in a study of tumor-infiltrating lymphocytes in primary liver carcinoma. Germline CDR1 SGHRS, CDR2 YFSETQ. The CDR3 is made up of 14 amino acids. V was pared by 2 bases and J by 4 bases, with 12 bases between. Total RNA (approximately 500 ng) served as template for TCR beta cDNA synthesis primed by a constant-region primer. Nested multiplex PCR, run for three rounds with slightly modified ARM-PCR, yielded TCR beta libraries. Two initial PCR rounds of around 9 cycles each paired TRBV1-TRBV30 forward primers with a C-beta reverse primer. Via MiXCR, TCRdb re-called the multiplex PCR reads, giving one row per CDR3 protein. Here the sample spans around 80,000 distinct CDR3 sequences, 72% being singletons. Extraction of RNA together with DNA used about 18-30 mg of unsorted bulk tissue.

The chain has TRBV5-1 and TRBJ2-5, with D hard to call. The sample was liver tumor tissue from sampling region 1. Sample subset: tumor region T1, superior pole. The receptor comes from a man aged 40-49 years with primary liver carcinoma and hepatitis B virus infection. The chain's CDR3 is CASSLGHAGETQYF. The CDR3, as DNA: TGCGCCAGCAGCTTAGGGCACGCTGGAGAGACCCAGTACTTC.